This TCR beta chain appears in the sequencing data of a study of blood T cell repertoires in COVID-19. Across the whole study: Sites in the United States, Italy and Spain provided acute and convalescent COVID-19 samples. PBMCs, B-cell-depleted T cells, or T cells were the source of the cDNA or gDNA that made up the material.

Per the original methods: Reference gene primer amplification in the assay estimated nucleated cell counts. The table came from immunoSEQ multiplex PCR; TCRdb's copy has only in-frame clones and leaves some out. That table supplies the V and J calls and clone size; D and trimming were determined from the DNA. The sample consists of 270,000 or so clones, 75% to 90% of them appearing once. V lost 3 bases and J lost 1; bases outside the gene matches: 6. CDR1 and CDR2 from the germline V gene are KGHSH and LQKENI. The CDR3 contains 16 residues. The sequenced material came from peripheral blood. This chain uses TRBV18 with TRBJ1-3; 7 bases match TRBD1. This TCR derives from a man between 40 and 49 years old with acute or convalescent COVID-19. CDR3 loop: CASSPQAGGSGNTIYF. The CDR3 DNA is TGTGCCAGCTCACCCCAAGCAGGGGGTTCTGGAAACACCATATATTTT.